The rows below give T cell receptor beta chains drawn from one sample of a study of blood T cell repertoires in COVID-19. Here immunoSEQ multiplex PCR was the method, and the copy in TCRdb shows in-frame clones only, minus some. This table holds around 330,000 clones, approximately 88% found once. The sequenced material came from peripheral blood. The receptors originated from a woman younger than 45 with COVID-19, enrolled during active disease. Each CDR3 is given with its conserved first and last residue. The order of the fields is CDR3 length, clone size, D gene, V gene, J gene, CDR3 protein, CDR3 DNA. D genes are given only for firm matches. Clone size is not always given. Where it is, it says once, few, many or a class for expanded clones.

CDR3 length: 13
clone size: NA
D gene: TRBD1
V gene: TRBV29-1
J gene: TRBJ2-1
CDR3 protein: CSARQGAYNEQFF
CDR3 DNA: TGCAGCGCCCGACAGGGGGCCTACAATGAGCAGTTCTTC

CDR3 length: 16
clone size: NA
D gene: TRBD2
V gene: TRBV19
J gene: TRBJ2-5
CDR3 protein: CASSIQKRGGTETQYF
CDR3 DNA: TGTGCCAGTAGTATCCAGAAGCGGGGGGGTACAGAGACCCAGTACTTC

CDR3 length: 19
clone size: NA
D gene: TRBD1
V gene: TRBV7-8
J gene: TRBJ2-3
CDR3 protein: CASSLGLTGDLLSTDTQYF
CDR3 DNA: TGTGCCAGCAGCTTAGGGTTGACAGGGGACTTACTTAGCACAGATACGCAGTATTTT

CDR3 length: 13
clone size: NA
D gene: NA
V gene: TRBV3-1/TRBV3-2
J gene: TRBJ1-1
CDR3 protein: CASSQTGSTEAFF
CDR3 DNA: TGTGCCAGCAGCCAAACAGGGAGCACTGAAGCTTTCTTT

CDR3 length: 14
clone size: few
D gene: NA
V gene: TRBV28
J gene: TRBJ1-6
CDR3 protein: CASTSPAGNSPLHF
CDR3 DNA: TGTGCCAGCACCTCCCCCGCCGGGAATTCACCCCTCCACTTT

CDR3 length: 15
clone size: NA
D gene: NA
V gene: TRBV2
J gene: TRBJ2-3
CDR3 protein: CASGREAGRTDTQYF
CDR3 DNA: TGTGCCAGCGGGAGAGAGGCGGGGCGCACAGATACGCAGTATTTT

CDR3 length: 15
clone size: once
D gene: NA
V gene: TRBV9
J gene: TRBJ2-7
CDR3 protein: CASSVAPGLSYEQYF
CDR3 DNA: TGTGCCAGCAGCGTAGCCCCGGGACTCTCCTACGAGCAGTACTTC

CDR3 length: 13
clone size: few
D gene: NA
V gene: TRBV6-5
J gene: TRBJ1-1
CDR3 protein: CASSYSIDTEAFF
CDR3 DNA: TGTGCCAGCAGTTACTCTATTGACACTGAAGCTTTCTTT

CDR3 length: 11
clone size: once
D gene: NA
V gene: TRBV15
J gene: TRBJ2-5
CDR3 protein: CATRAGETQYF
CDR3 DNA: TGTGCCACCAGGGCAGGGGAGACCCAGTACTTC

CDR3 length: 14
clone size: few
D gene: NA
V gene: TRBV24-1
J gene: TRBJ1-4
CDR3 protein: CATSEAGHNEKLFF
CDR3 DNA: TGTGCCACCAGTGAGGCAGGCCATAATGAAAAACTGTTTTTT

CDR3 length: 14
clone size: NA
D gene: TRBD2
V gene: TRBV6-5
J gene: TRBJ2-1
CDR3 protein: CASTRLADYNEQFF
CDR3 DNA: TGTGCCAGCACCAGACTAGCGGATTACAATGAGCAGTTCTTC

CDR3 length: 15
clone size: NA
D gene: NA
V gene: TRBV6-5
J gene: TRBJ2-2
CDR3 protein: CASSYSYGNTGELFF
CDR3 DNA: TGTGCCAGCAGTTACTCGTACGGGAACACCGGGGAGCTGTTTTTT

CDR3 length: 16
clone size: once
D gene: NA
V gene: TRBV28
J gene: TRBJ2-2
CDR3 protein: CASSLWWGQNTGELFF
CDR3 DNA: TGTGCCAGCAGTTTGTGGTGGGGACAGAACACCGGGGAGCTGTTTTTT

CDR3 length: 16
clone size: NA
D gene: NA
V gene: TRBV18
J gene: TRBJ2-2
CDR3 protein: CASSPVARSTTGELFF
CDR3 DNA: TGTGCCAGCTCACCAGTAGCGCGCTCGACTACCGGGGAGCTGTTTTTT

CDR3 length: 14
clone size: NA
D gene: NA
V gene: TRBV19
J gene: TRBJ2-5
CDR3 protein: CASSLQDTWETQYF
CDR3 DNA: TGTGCCAGTAGTCTCCAGGACACTTGGGAGACCCAGTACTTC

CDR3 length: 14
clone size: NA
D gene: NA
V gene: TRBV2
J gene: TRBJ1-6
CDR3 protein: CASSEQGRNSPLHF
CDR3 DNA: TGTGCCAGCAGTGAACAGGGAAGAAATTCACCCCTCCACTTT